The 32 T cell receptor beta chains in this list originate from one sample, sequenced in a study of T-cell reconstitution after alpha-beta-depleted transplantation in children. The TCRbeta library was prepared with unique molecular identifiers. TCRdb ran MiXCR on the PCR reads and lists one entry per CDR3 protein. The table records a few hundred thousand distinct CDR3 sequences, roughly a tenth of them present only once. The source material was PBMCs from the stem cell graft donor, sampled from the stem cell graft. These receptor sequences come from a human donor who donated a stem cell graft to a child with acute myeloid leukemia.

This clonotype was seen only a few times. The chain couples TRBV3-1 to TRBJ1-6; D unclear. The CDR3 covers 16 residues. The V gene lost 3 bases and the J gene lost 10 bases, with 19 bases spanning the gap. CDR1 LGHDT and CDR2 YNNKEL come from the germline V gene (reference sequence). The CDR3 DNA reads as TGTGCCAGCAGCCACCGAGGACGGTCCTTGGGGTCACCCCTCCACTTT. Translation gives CASSHRGRSLGSPLHF.

This clonotype was detected a few times. The V and J genes are TRBV20-1 and TRBJ1-4, with a weak D call TRBD1 (5 bases). The CDR3 consists of 14 residues. The germline V gene encodes CDR1 DFQATT and CDR2 SNEGSKA (reference sequence). V lost 5 bases, J lost 5 bases, and 15 bases lay in between. The CDR3 DNA sequence: TGCAGTGCTGGGTCAGGGCACGGGAATGAAAAACTGTTTTTT. This encodes CSAGSGHGNEKLFF.

In this sample, this clonotype turned up a few times. This chain connects TRBV6-2 or TRBV6-3 to TRBJ2-4, with TRBD1 as a possible D gene (6 bases). The V end was cut by 6 bases, the J end by 0 bases, with 15 bases between. Germline V gene lookup returns CDR1 MNHEY and CDR2 SVGEGT. This CDR3 is built from 16 residues. CDR3 sequence: CASRLGQSIAKNIQYF. CDR3 coding DNA: TGTGCCAGCAGACTCGGACAGTCCATAGCCAAAAACATTCAGTACTTC.

V is TRBV12-3 or TRBV12-4 and J is TRBJ2-2, with D possibly being TRBD1 (6 bases). V lost 6 bases and J lost 0, with 11 bases in between. The CDR3 is made up of 15 amino acids. CDR3 region: CASRGTNANTGELFF. CDR3 in DNA: TGTGCCAGCAGGGGGACAAACGCGAACACCGGGGAGCTGTTTTTT.

In DNA form, the CDR3 reads TGCAGTGCGGGGGGCAGCCCAACTAATGAAAAACTGTTTTTT. Translating gives CSAGGSPTNEKLFF. V usage is TRBV20-1 and J usage is TRBJ1-4, with D possibly matching TRBD1 (6 bases). Germline V gene sequence: CDR1 DFQATT, CDR2 SNEGSKA (reference sequence). The CDR3 runs 14 residues. Trimming cost V 6 bases and J 0 bases, with 11 bases left between them.

This clonotype was picked up a small number of times. CDR3 in amino acids: CASSERWDEQYV. The CDR3 coding sequence is TGTGCCAGCAGTGAAAGGTGGGACGAGCAGTACGTC. The genes are TRBV2 and TRBJ2-7; no clear D gene. The germline V gene encodes CDR1 SNHLY and CDR2 FYNNEI. Trimming cost V 2 bases and J 5 bases, with 7 bases left between them. The CDR3 sequence is 12 residues long.

In this sample, this clonotype turned up a few times. This rearrangement joins TRBV11-2 to TRBJ2-7; 12 bases align to TRBD2. The V segment lost 3 bases and the J segment 4 bases; nucleotides outside the gene matches: 7. The CDR3 is 16 amino acids. Germline V lookup: CDR1 SGHAT, CDR2 FQNNGV. CDR3 DNA: TGTGCCAGCAGCTTGGGCCAGACTAGCGGGGGTTACGAGCAGTACGTC. Amino acid sequence: CASSLGQTSGGYEQYV.

CDR3 residues: CASSPRGAGSYNEQFF. The CDR3 DNA reads TGTGCCAGCAGTCCCCGTGGGGCTGGGTCCTACAATGAGCAGTTCTTC. The chain recombines TRBV12-3 or TRBV12-4 with TRBJ2-1; a weak D match, TRBD1 (5 bases). The CDR3 spans 16 residues. The germline V and J ends were trimmed by 5 bases and 1 base, with 15 bases remaining between them.

J is TRBJ1-6 and V is TRBV20-1; 10 bases match TRBD1. In germline, CDR1 is DFQATT, CDR2 SNEGSKA (reference sequence). The trim removed 4 bases at V and 9 bases at J, leaving 6 bases unmatched. This CDR3 region has 14 residues. CDR3 sequence reads: CSATPGQGSSPLHF. The DNA of the CDR3 is TGCAGTGCTACCCCGGGACAGGGGAGTTCACCCCTCCACTTT.

This clonotype appeared many times. This sequence joins TRBV29-1 and TRBJ2-2, with D tentatively TRBD2 (6 bases). The V end was cut by 7 bases, the J end by 7 bases, with 13 bases between. The V gene's germline CDR1 is SQVTM and CDR2 ANQGSEA. CDR3 length equals 12 residues. The chain's CDR3 is CSAHPGDGELFF. CDR3 coding DNA: TGCAGCGCCCACCCGGGAGACGGGGAGCTGTTTTTT.

This clonotype has more than one count but fewer than ten. The CDR3 spells CASSPGGLSTDTQYF. As DNA, the CDR3 is TGTGCCAGCAGCCCCGGAGGGCTTAGCACAGATACGCAGTATTTT. The chain is built from TRBV7-6 and TRBJ2-3; D is possibly TRBD2 (6 bases). Per germline, CDR1 SGHVS and CDR2 FNYEAQ. The CDR3 has 15 residues. Trimming cost V 5 bases and J 0 bases, with 12 bases left between them.

This clonotype was recorded a few times. This chain links TRBV5-1 with TRBJ1-1; D gene ambiguous. The germline CDR1 and CDR2 sequences are SGHRS and YFSETQ. V lost 2 bases and J lost 2, with 16 bases in between. The CDR3 is 16 amino acids. CDR3 residues: CASSFTPREQNTEAFF. CDR3 DNA: TGCGCCAGCAGCTTCACCCCCCGGGAGCAAAACACTGAAGCTTTCTTT.

In its sample, this clonotype was seen many times. The chain couples TRBV29-1 to TRBJ2-3; TRBD1 matches 7 bases. The V and J ends lost 8 bases and 1 base, in that order; junction bases with no gene match: 9. The CDR3 has 14 residues. Germline V gene lookup returns CDR1 SQVTM and CDR2 ANQGSEA. As DNA, the CDR3 is TGCAGCATCATGGGGCAGGGGGGCACAGATACGCAGTATTTT. Translating gives CSIMGQGGTDTQYF.

The J gene is TRBJ2-7, the V gene TRBV5-1, with TRBD1 matching over 10 bases. The CDR3 contains 14 residues. The V gene's germline CDR1 is SGHRS and CDR2 YFSETQ. The V segment lost 4 bases and the J segment 4 bases; nucleotides outside the gene matches: 5. The CDR3: CASSRDRGLYEQYV. Here the CDR3 DNA reads TGCGCCAGCAGCAGGGACAGGGGTTTATACGAGCAGTACGTC.

V usage is TRBV11-3 and J usage is TRBJ2-4; TRBD1 matches 7 bases. Germline CDR1 is SGHNT and CDR2 is YENEEA. The CDR3 length is 13 residues. V lost 5 bases, J lost 12 bases, and 10 bases stayed unmatched. CDR3 nucleotides: TGTGCCAGCAGCCACAAGGCAGGGGGATATCAGTACTTC. Translated, it gives CASSHKAGGYQYF.

This chain links TRBV7-8 with TRBJ2-1, with a tentative D call TRBD2 (6 bases). Trimming left V 6 bases short and J 0 bases short, with 15 bases between. The CDR3 length is 16 residues. The germline gives CDR1 SGHVS, CDR2 FQNEAQ. In DNA, the CDR3 is TGTGCCAGCAGTCGAGTTGGGGGGAGCTCCTACAATGAGCAGTTCTTC. Translated, it gives CASSRVGGSSYNEQFF.

A note on this clonotype: The junction departs from germline at one end; a sequencing error may be responsible. The rearrangement joins TRBV18 to TRBJ2-7; 10 bases line up with TRBD2. The CDR3 spans 16 residues. Per the germline V gene, CDR1 is KGHSH and CDR2 is LQKENI. CDR3 in DNA: TGTGCCAGCTCTGGGGCTAGCGGGAGAAGTTTCTACCAGCAGTACTTC. This sequence encodes CASSGASGRSFYQQYF.

This clonotype occurred a few times. The V and J genes are TRBV4-2 and TRBJ2-1; TRBD2 aligns across 11 bases. CDR1 and CDR2 (germline): LGHNA, YNFKEQ. This CDR3 is 16 amino acids long. The J segment lost 10 bases and the V segment lost 3 bases, leaving 11 bases of the junction unmatched. The CDR3 nucleotides are TGTGCCAGCAGCCATCTTAGCGGGAGGGCAGAGCACGAGCAGTTCTTC. It is translated as CASSHLSGRAEHEQFF.

This clonotype was detected many times. The V and J genes are TRBV7-2 and TRBJ2-3, with 9 nucleotides matching TRBD2. The CDR3 has 17 amino acids. Trimming at V came to 0 bases and at J to 3 bases, leaving 7 bases not matched to a gene. The germline V gene has CDR1 SGHTA and CDR2 FQGNSA. The DNA for the CDR3 is TGTGCCAGCAGCTTAGCCTTGGGTAGCGGGGGAACAGATACGCAGTATTTT. Amino acids: CASSLALGSGGTDTQYF.

This clonotype was seen a few times. The chain has TRBV7-9 and TRBJ2-7, with no clear D. Germline V gene sequence: CDR1 SEHNR, CDR2 FQNEAQ (reference sequence). Trimming stripped 4 bases from V and 2 bases from J, with 12 bases between. This CDR3 is 14 amino acids long. The CDR3 coding sequence is TGTGCCAGCAGCTCAAGTTGGGAAGCCTACGAGCAGTACTTC. Translation: CASSSSWEAYEQYF. Full variable domain (remainder filled in from reference TRBV7-9 and TRBJ2-7): DTGVSQNPRHKITKRGQNVTFRCDPISEHNRLYWYRQTLGQGPEFLTYFQNEAQLEKSRLLSDRFSAERPKGSFSTLEIQRTEQGDSAMYLCASSSSWEAYEQYFGPGTRLTVT.

Ten or more counts support this clonotype. V gene TRBV12-3 or TRBV12-4 combines with J gene TRBJ2-3; D gene uncertain. V was trimmed by 2 bases and J by 5 bases, leaving 5 bases between them. The CDR3 totals 12 residues. The CDR3 region has the DNA TGTGCCAGCAGTTTACACATAGATACGCAGTATTTT. Protein product: CASSLHIDTQYF.

This clonotype was counted many times. The chain employs TRBV7-3 and TRBJ2-1, with TRBD2 identical over 11 bases. This CDR3 has 17 amino acids. J gave up 4 bases and V 2 bases, and 7 bases lay outside the gene matches. Germline assignment: CDR1 SGHTA and CDR2 FQGTGA. CDR3: CASSLRPGTSGYNEQFF. The CDR3 DNA sequence: TGTGCCAGCAGCTTACGCCCCGGGACTAGCGGTTACAATGAGCAGTTCTTC.

The CDR3 coding sequence is TGTGCCAGCAGTGAATCGACAGGGGGGTCCTACGAGCAGTACGTC. Protein: CASSESTGGSYEQYV. This chain connects TRBV6-1 to TRBJ2-7, with 9 bases matching TRBD1. The V and J ends lost 2 bases and 1 base, in that order; junction bases with no gene match: 3. The CDR3 covers 15 residues. Germline-derived CDR1 and CDR2 are MNHNS and SASEGT.

J is TRBJ2-3 and V is TRBV20-1, with TRBD2 matching 12 bases. The CDR3 extends over 13 amino acids. V shed 6 bases and J 8 bases; nucleotides not matched to a gene: 6. CDR1 DFQATT and CDR2 SNEGSKA come from the germline V gene (reference sequence). Written as DNA, the CDR3 is TGCAGTGCCAGACTAGCGGGAGAAGGTACGCAGTATTTT. Its translation: CSARLAGEGTQYF.

V usage is TRBV12-3 or TRBV12-4 and J usage is TRBJ1-6, with unresolved D. Trimming took off 3 bases at V and 1 base at J, with 4 bases between the two ends. This CDR3 has 14 residues. The CDR3 region has the DNA TGTGCCAGCAGTTTCCGATCCTATAATTCACCCCTCCACTTT. Translation: CASSFRSYNSPLHF.

The chain employs TRBV7-2 and TRBJ2-7; TRBD1 agrees at 7 bases. This CDR3 is 14 amino acids long. The germline gives CDR1 SGHTA, CDR2 FQGNSA. V was pared by 5 bases and J by 3 bases, with 7 bases of the junction left unmatched. CDR3 in DNA: TGTGCCAGCAGCCCAGGGACAGCGAACTACGAGCAGTACTTC. Translation gives CASSPGTANYEQYF.

The J gene is TRBJ2-3, the V gene TRBV20-1, with TRBD2 matching over 11 bases. J lost 1 base, V lost 0 bases, and 15 bases had no gene match. This CDR3 region has 20 residues. From germline, CDR1 is DFQATT and CDR2 SNEGSKA (reference sequence). The CDR3 coding sequence is TGCAGTGCTAGAGATAAGCTAGCGGGAGGATACCAACCGCGCACAGATACGCAGTATTTT. It specifies CSARDKLAGGYQPRTDTQYF.

This rearrangement joins TRBV6-2 or TRBV6-3 to TRBJ1-1, with D maybe TRBD1 (6 bases). The germline CDR1 and CDR2 sequences are MNHEY and SVGEGT. The CDR3 has 12 amino acids. V was cut by 0 bases and J by 10 bases, with 9 bases left in between. This CDR3 reads CASSYSGGRAFF. In nucleotides, the CDR3 is TGTGCCAGCAGTTACTCAGGGGGGCGAGCTTTCTTT.

This clonotype was detected a few times. The J gene is TRBJ2-1, the V gene TRBV6-2 or TRBV6-3; TRBD2 is a possible D gene (6 bases). CDR3 size: 15 residues. Germline CDR1 is MNHEY and CDR2 is SVGEGT. V lost 2 bases, J lost 6 bases, and 14 bases lay in between. CDR3 in amino acids: CASSYLGSGSNEQFF. In nucleotides, the CDR3 is TGTGCCAGCAGTTACCTGGGTAGCGGAAGCAATGAGCAGTTCTTC.

This clonotype has only a few counts. This chain uses TRBV5-1 with TRBJ2-5; D is perhaps TRBD1 or TRBD2 (6 bases each). The CDR3 totals 13 residues. Germline-derived CDR1 and CDR2 are SGHRS and YFSETQ. V lost 2 bases to trimming and J lost 9 bases, with 14 bases between them. CDR3 DNA sequence: TGCGCCAGCAGCTTCGACACGGAGGGGGCCCAGTACTTC. It encodes CASSFDTEGAQYF.

The chain recombines TRBV11-2 with TRBJ1-1; perhaps TRBD1 as D (5 bases). V gave up 2 bases and J gave up 3 bases, with 16 bases separating them. CDR3 length equals 16 residues. Germline V gives CDR1 SGHAT, CDR2 FQNNGV. The CDR3 DNA follows: TGTGCCAGCAGCTTATACCGGGGGGAGAGCTACACTGAAGCTTTCTTT. It is translated as CASSLYRGESYTEAFF.

This clonotype showed up just a few times. The rearrangement uses TRBV5-8 and TRBJ2-7; D not resolved. The CDR3 loop spans 14 amino acids. The V and J ends lost 2 bases and 6 bases respectively, with 15 bases between them. Germline V gives CDR1 SGHTS, CDR2 YDEGEE. CDR3 nucleotide sequence: TGTGCCAGCAGCTTAGGTAGTCGTCTCCTCGAGCAGTACTTC. Translation: CASSLGSRLLEQYF.